This T cell receptor (beta chain) stems from a study of blood T cell repertoires in COVID-19. TCRdb's copy holds only in-frame clones and misses some; the assay was immunoSEQ multiplex PCR. The data show fewer than 250,000 clones, over 90% seen once. CDR1 SGHTA and CDR2 FQGNSA come from the germline V gene. The V end lost 5 bases, the J end lost 3 bases, and 19 bases lay between the germline ends. The CDR3 extends over 17 amino acids. V gene TRBV7-2 combines with J gene TRBJ2-2; maybe TRBD1 (7 bases). The TCR originated in a man aged 30-40 years with COVID-19, enrolled during active disease. Material: peripheral blood. CDR3 region: CASSSQGGGYHTGELFF. The CDR3 bases are TGTGCCAGCAGCAGTCAAGGAGGGGGCTACCACACCGGGGAGCTGTTTTTT.